This TCR beta chain was sequenced for a study of naive and memory T cell subsets. Broader study findings: This RNA-based method may be sensitive to activation-related transcript changes.

V lost 8 bases to trimming and J lost 4 bases, with 20 bases between them. The CDR3 sequence is 16 residues long. The germline CDR1 and CDR2 sequences are LNHDA and SQIVND (reference sequence). The library had UMIs added by 3' ligation of an oligonucleotide to TCR cDNA. Adult healthy volunteers gave 2.5 ml peripheral blood for whole-blood RNA. Four PCR rounds used nested alpha and beta constant region primers plus the SP2 primer. In TCRdb, the 5' RACE reads were re-called with MiXCR into one record per CDR3 protein. The repertoire holds tens of thousands of distinct CDR3 sequences, with about 7.2% as singletons. This clonotype was observed at least ten times. What it binds is unknown.

V is TRBV19 and J is TRBJ1-4, with unresolved D. The source of this sequence is a male donor in good health. CDR3 DNA sequence: TGTGCCAGTGGCTCACGTGGGGTTTACAGTAATGAAAAACTGTTTTTT. Translation: CASGSRGVYSNEKLFF.